This T cell receptor delta chain was sequenced for a study of gamma-delta chains in newborns, infants, children. Study-level information: Microbial exposure reportedly drives polyclonal innate γδ T cell expansion after birth.

Regarding this clone: This likely traces to a read error, being one base from a far larger clone. Other DNA variants within this sample encode the same CDR3.

TCRdb re-identified clones in the reads via CATT. The sample has 3,000 to 4,000 delta-chain clones; roughly 0.27% are singletons. The CDR3 totals 19 residues. The ends were cut back, 5 bases at V and 1 base at J, with 20 bases in the middle. Germline CDR1 GEAIGNYY, CDR2 EKD. This TCR came from a child who was a newborn, infant or young child, either healthy, febrile or measles-vaccinated (not recorded which). Sequencing was carried out using blood. The chain has TRDV2 and TRDJ3; no clear D. The CDR3 sequence: CACGKVLDEGSWDTRQMFF. The CDR3 DNA follows: TGTGCCTGTGGGAAGGTCCTGGACGAAGGTTCCTGGGACACCCGACAGATGTTTTTC.